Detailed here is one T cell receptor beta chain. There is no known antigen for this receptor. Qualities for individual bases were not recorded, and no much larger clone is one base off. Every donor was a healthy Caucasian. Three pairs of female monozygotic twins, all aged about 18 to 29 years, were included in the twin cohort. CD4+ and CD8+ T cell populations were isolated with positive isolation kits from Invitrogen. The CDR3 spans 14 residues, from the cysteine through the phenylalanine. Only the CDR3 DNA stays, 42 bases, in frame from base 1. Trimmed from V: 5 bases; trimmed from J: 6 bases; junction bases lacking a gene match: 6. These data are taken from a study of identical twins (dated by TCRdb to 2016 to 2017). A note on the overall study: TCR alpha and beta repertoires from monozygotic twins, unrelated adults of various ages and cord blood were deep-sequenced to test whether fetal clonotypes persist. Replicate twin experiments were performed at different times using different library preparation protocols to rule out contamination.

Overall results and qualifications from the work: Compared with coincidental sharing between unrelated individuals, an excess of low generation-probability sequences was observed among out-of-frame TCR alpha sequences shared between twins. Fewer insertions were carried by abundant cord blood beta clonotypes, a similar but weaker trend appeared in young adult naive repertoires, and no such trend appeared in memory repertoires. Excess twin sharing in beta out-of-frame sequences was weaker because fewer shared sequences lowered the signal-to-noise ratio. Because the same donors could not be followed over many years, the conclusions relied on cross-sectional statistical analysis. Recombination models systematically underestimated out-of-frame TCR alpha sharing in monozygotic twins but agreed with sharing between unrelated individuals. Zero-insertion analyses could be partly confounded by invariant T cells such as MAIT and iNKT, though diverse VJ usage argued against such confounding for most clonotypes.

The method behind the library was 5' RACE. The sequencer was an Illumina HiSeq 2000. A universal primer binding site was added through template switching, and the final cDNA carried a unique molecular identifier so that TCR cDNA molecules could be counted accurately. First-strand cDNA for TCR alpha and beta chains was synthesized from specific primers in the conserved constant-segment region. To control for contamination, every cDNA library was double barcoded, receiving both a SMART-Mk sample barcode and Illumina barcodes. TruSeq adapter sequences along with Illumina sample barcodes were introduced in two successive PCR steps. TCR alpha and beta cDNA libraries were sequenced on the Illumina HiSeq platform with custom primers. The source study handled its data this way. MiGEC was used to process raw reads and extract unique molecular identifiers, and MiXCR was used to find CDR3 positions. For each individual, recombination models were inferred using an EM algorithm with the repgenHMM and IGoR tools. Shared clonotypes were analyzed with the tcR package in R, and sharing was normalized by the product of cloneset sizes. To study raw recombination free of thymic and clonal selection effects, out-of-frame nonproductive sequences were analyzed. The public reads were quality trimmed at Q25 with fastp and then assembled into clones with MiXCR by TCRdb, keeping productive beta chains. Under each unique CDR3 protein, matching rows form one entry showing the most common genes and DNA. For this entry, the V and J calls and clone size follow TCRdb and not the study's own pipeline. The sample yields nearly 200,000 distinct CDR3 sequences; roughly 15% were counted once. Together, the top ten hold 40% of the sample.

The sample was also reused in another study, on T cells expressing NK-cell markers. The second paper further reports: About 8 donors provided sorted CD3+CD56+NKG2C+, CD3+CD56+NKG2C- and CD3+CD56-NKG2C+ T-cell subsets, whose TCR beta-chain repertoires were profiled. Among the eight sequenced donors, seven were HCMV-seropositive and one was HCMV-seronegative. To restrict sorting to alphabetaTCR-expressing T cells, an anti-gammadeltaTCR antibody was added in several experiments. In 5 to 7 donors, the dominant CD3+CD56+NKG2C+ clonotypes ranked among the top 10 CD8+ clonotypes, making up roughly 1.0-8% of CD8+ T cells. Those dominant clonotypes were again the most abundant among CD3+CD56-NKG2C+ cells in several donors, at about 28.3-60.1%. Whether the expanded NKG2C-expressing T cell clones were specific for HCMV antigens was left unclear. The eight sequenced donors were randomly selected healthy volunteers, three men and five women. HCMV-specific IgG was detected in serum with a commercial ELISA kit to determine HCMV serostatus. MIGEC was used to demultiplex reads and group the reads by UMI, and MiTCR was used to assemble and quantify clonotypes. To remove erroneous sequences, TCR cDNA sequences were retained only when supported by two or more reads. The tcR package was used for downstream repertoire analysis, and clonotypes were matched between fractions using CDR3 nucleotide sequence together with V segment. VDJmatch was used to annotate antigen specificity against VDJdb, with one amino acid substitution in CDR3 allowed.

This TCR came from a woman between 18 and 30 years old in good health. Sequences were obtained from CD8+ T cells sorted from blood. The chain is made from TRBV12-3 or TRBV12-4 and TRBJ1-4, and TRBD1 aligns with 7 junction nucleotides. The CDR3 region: CASSPGGQHEKLFF. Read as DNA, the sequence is TGTGCCAGCAGTCCCGGGGGACAGCATGAAAAACTGTTTTTT.